Each of the 9 T cell receptor beta chains below was sequenced from the same sample in a study of regulatory T cells in long-lasting Graves disease. Noted time point: newly diagnosed GD, antithyroid drugs for less than 3 months. Researchers made the TCR library from RNA that was extracted from PBMCs. According to the study, TCR beta libraries were built with iRepertoire HTBI primers and CDR3-region Arm-PCR. TCRdb re-called the multiplex PCR reads with MiXCR, one entry per CDR3 protein. The data contain 500,000 to 700,000 distinct CDR3 sequences, 15% to 20% of them singletons. Another study also made use of these data, one on T cells in Graves' hyperthyroidism and ophthalmopathy.

This material consisted of peripheral blood mononuclear cells (PBMCs), taken at new diagnosis, from a patient treated with antithyroid drugs. These TCRs come from a woman in her 30s with Graves disease.

This chain connects TRBV6-1 to TRBJ2-1; 12 nucleotides line up with TRBD2. Germline loops: CDR1 MNHNS, CDR2 SASEGT. The V and J ends lost 2 bases and 13 bases, in that order; junction bases with no gene match: 12. The CDR3 totals 16 residues. CDR3: CASSEPPGTSGFDQFF. CDR3 bases: TGTGCCAGCAGTGAACCCCCCGGGACTAGCGGGTTCGACCAGTTCTTC.

V gene TRBV6-1 combines with J gene TRBJ1-6, with D maybe TRBD1 (6 bases). The CDR3 runs to 16 residues. Per the germline V gene, CDR1 is MNHNS and CDR2 is SASEGT. V lost 7 bases and J 0 bases, leaving 13 bases between the germline ends. The CDR3 sequence: CASKTGKSSYNSPLHF. In DNA, the CDR3 is TGTGCCAGCAAAACAGGGAAAAGCTCCTATAATTCACCCCTCCACTTT.

This clonotype was detected ten times or more. The J gene is TRBJ1-1, the V gene TRBV28, with unresolved D. The germline V and J ends were trimmed by 6 bases and 1 base, with 18 bases remaining between them. This CDR3 spans 16 amino acids. Germline assignment: CDR1 MDHEN and CDR2 SYDVKM. This chain's CDR3 is CASSGQIGRTNTEAFF. The CDR3 DNA follows: TGTGCCAGCAGCGGTCAAATCGGACGGACGAACACTGAAGCTTTCTTT. Looking up the rest from reference TRBV28 and TRBJ1-1 gives the full variable domain: DVKVTQSSRYLVKRTGEKVFLECVQDMDHENMFWYRQDPGLGLRLIYFSYDVKMKEKGDIPEGYSVSREKKERFSLILESASTNQTSMYLCASSGQIGRTNTEAFFGQGTRLTVV.

This clonotype has just a few counts. V usage is TRBV20-1 and J usage is TRBJ2-5, with D possibly matching TRBD2 (5 bases). Germline V CDR1 and CDR2: DFQATT, SNEGSKA (reference sequence). The CDR3 runs to 15 residues. V dropped 1 base and J dropped 4 bases, with 16 bases sitting between them. CDR3 amino acids: CSARVFGSEGETQYF. The CDR3 bases are TGCAGTGCTAGAGTGTTTGGGTCTGAGGGAGAGACCCAGTACTTC.

This clonotype was seen more than once but under ten times. J is TRBJ2-3 and V is TRBV27; no clear D gene. The CDR3 loop spans 15 amino acids. Trimming removed 5 bases at V and 1 base at J, with 13 bases between. CDR1 MNHEY and CDR2 SMNVEV come from the germline V gene (reference sequence). Here the CDR3 reads CASSKTAWGTDTQYF. Written as DNA, the CDR3 is TGTGCCAGCAGTAAAACTGCGTGGGGCACAGATACGCAGTATTTT.

This clonotype appeared a few times. J is TRBJ1-5 and V is TRBV7-9; D is unclear. Trimming removed 6 bases from V and 3 bases from J, with 18 bases in between. This CDR3 region has 16 residues. Per the germline V gene, CDR1 is SEHNR and CDR2 is FQNEAQ (reference sequence). CDR3 sequence (DNA): TGTGCCAGCAGTCCAGTTGACACTCCTTTCAATCAGCCCCAGCATTTT. It encodes CASSPVDTPFNQPQHF.

The chain uses TRBV5-6 and TRBJ2-2; TRBD1 is a possible D gene (5 bases). This CDR3 is built from 13 residues. Germline V CDR1 and CDR2: SGHDT, YYEEEE. Trimming removed 4 bases from V and 7 bases from J, with 11 bases in between. This CDR3 reads CASSAVQGGELFF. Written as DNA, the CDR3 is TGTGCCAGCAGCGCGGTCCAGGGCGGGGAGCTGTTTTTT. The full variable domain, with the rest looked up from reference TRBV5-6 and TRBJ2-2, is DAGVTQSPTHLIKTRGQQVTLRCSPKSGHDTVSWYQQALGQGPQFIFQYYEEEERQRGNFPDRFSGHQFPNYSSELNVNALLLGDSALYLCASSAVQGGELFFGEGSRLTVL.

V is TRBV20-1 and J is TRBJ2-1; a weak D match, TRBD2 (5 bases). Germline assignment: CDR1 DFQATT and CDR2 SNEGSKA (reference sequence). The germline V and J ends were trimmed by 1 base and 2 bases, with 12 bases remaining between them. This CDR3 comprises 15 residues. In nucleotides, the CDR3 is TGCAGTGCTAGAGTTTCTAGCAGAACCTACAATGAGCAGTTCTTC. As protein: CSARVSSRTYNEQFF.

In its sample, this clonotype was seen a few times. The V and J genes are TRBV20-1 and TRBJ2-5; TRBD1 or TRBD2 may be the D gene (5 bases each). The CDR3 extends over 15 amino acids. The V gene lost 3 bases and the J gene lost 4 bases, with 18 bases spanning the gap. The germline gives CDR1 DFQATT, CDR2 SNEGSKA (reference sequence). CDR3 region: CSASEGTGRGETQYF. In DNA form, the CDR3 reads TGCAGTGCTAGTGAAGGGACGGGAAGGGGAGAGACCCAGTACTTC.